This T cell receptor (beta chain) appears in the sequencing data of a study of T cell repertoires in cytomegalovirus infection. In this sample, this clonotype turned up many times. Its antigen remains unknown. General study results and limits: Individuals carrying CMV plus the relevant HLA were identified by cumulative frequency of public TCR beta families.

CDR1 is SGHVS, CDR2 FQNEAQ, per germline. CDR3 size: 11 residues. With 1 base removed from V and 12 bases from J, the gap between germline ends came to 7 bases. Via MiXCR, TCRdb re-called the reads, giving one row per CDR3 protein. The data hold about 300,000 distinct CDR3 sequences, with about 25% observed a single time. Sequencing was carried out using PBMCs. The chain couples TRBV7-8 to TRBJ1-5, with a tentative D call TRBD1 (5 bases). The TCR originated in a human donor in good health (CMV status not recorded). Some clones in this sample may be carry-over from other donors' samples. CDR3 residues: CASSLEGDQHF. The CDR3 DNA is TGTGCCAGCAGCTTAGAAGGGGACCAGCATTTT.